This T cell receptor beta chain was observed in a study of T cell responses to AZD1222 COVID-19 vaccine. The study's findings and limits: A reported finding is that nearly half of spike-specific TCRs target unmutated variant regions. Females outnumbered males among donors, who were mostly white British; clonal diversity was possibly underestimated.

This CDR3 contains 15 residues. Germline-derived CDR1 and CDR2 are LGHNA and YSLEER. With V trimmed by 3 bases and J by 7 bases, 9 bases remained unmatched. Using immunoSEQ multiplex PCR, the repertoire was profiled, and TCRdb retains in-frame clones only, with some absent. The sample includes around 120,000 clones, 80% to 95% seen only once; the top ten take roughly 1%. As regards this clone: What it recognizes is unknown.

This receptor was identified in an adult who received the AZD1222 COVID-19 vaccine. The sequences come from peripheral blood, collected 28 days after the second AZD1222 dose. The chain recombines TRBV4-3 with TRBJ2-1, with 7 bases that match TRBD1. The CDR3 bases are TGCGCCAGCAGCCAGGAAACAGGGGCGGCAAATGAGCAGTTCTTC. As protein: CASSQETGAANEQFF.